This T cell receptor (beta chain) was sequenced in a study of OX40 agonist ivuxolimab in advanced cancers. Turning to the overall study: Ivuxolimab, which targeted the costimulatory receptor OX40 (CD134), was an agonistic, fully human IgG2 monoclonal antibody. The monotherapy dose-escalation portion (N ≈ 52 patients) of the phase I ivuxolimab trial is reported in the paper. Intravenous ivuxolimab was administered to patients every 2 weeks at six dose levels: 0.01, 0.1, 0.3, 1.5, 3 and 10 mg/kg. In the dose-escalation cohort, 82.7% of patients were male, and the mean age was approximately 60 years, with a range of 23 to 79. Of the roughly 54 patients in dose escalation, 19 had hepatocellular carcinoma, some 15 had melanoma, 9 had renal cell carcinoma and 9 had head and neck cancer. Partial responses occurred in three dose-escalation patients: two with cutaneous melanoma and one with hepatocellular carcinoma. Peripheral TCRbeta sequencing aimed to test whether ivuxolimab altered TCR sequence diversity and caused clonal T-cell expansion. Prior anti-PD-1, anti-PD-L1 or anti-CTLA-4 therapy was permitted, and roughly two fifths of dose-escalation patients had received checkpoint inhibitors.

To note about this clone: Its antigen is still unknown. The record has no base qualities; no much larger clone is one base away.

Genomic DNA was extracted from sorted cells for sequencing of the TCRbeta CDR3 region. TCRbeta CDR3 regions were sequenced using the immunoSEQ Assay. What TCRdb holds here is the immuneACCESS table cut down to in-frame rearrangements. Part of the clones is not present; checked against another copy, under half of the missing clones reflect an unresolved V gene, and the others are unexplained. This sample is represented by 45,000 to 65,000 clones; more than 70% of them were singletons. The ten largest clones take up under 3% of the sample. Counted from cysteine to phenylalanine, this CDR3 has 15 amino acids. The read is trimmed to its CDR3 DNA, 45 bases read in frame from base 1. V is reduced by 4 bases and J by 4 bases, leaving a spacing of 16 bases between them. The CDR1 and CDR2 encoded by the germline V gene are SGHDN and FVKESK. The trial excluded patients who had a history of autoimmune disease or were on systemic immunosuppression. In every dose cohort, peripheral blood was drawn for TCR sequencing at baseline, cycle 4 day 1, and cycle 7 day 1. Samples were obtained from an open-label, multicenter, first-in-human phase I dose-escalation trial of ivuxolimab. The trial enrolled adults with locally advanced or metastatic head and neck squamous cell, hepatocellular, melanoma or renal cell carcinoma. Before TCR sequencing, CD4+ T cells and CD8+ T cells were sorted from peripheral blood as separate populations.

Overall study outcomes, separate from this receptor: Low levels of normalized T-cell clonal expansion were also seen in some patients who did not respond. At doses of 0.1 to 3.0 mg/kg, clonal expansion of both CD4+ and CD8+ blood T cells was observed from baseline to week 6. The antigen specificity of the peripheral T cells that underwent clonal expansion was not determined. On average, CD8+ T cells showed more expanded clones than CD4+ T cells after ivuxolimab. In partial responders in the 0.1-3.0 mg/kg groups, normalized peripheral clonal expansion was found to be among the lowest, especially among CD8+ T cells.

The chain is assembled from TRBV14 and TRBJ1-2; TRBD1 could be the D gene, as 5 bases match. The sequence was collected from an adult with an advanced solid tumor such as melanoma, head and neck, liver or kidney cancer. This specimen was CD4+ or CD8+ T cells sorted from blood, taken in a trial of the OX40 agonist ivuxolimab. The nucleotide sequence reads TGTGCCAGCAGCCTTCAAGGGGCGAGGAGCTATGGCTACACCTTC. Its amino acids are CASSLQGARSYGYTF.